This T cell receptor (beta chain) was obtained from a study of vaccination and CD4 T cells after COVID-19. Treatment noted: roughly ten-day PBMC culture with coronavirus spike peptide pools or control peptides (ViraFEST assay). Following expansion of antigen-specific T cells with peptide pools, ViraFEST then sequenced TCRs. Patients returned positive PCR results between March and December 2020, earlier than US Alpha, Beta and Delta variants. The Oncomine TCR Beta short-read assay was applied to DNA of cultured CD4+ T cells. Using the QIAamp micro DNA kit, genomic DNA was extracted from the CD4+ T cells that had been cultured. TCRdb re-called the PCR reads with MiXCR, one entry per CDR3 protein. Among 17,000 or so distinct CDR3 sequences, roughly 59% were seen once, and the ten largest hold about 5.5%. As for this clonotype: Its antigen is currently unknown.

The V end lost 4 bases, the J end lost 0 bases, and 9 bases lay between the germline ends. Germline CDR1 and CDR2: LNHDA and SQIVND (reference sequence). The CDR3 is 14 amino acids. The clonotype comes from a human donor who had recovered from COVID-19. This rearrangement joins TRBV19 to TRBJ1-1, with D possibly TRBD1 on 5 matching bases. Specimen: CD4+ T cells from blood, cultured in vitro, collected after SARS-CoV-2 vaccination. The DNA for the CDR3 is TGTGCCAGTAGTAATACAGGTTTGAACACTGAAGCTTTCTTT. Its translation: CASSNTGLNTEAFF.